A selection of T cell receptor beta chains follows, all from one sample in a study of OX40 agonist ivuxolimab in advanced cancers. Data came from immunoSEQ multiplex PCR; TCRdb stores just in-frame clones and leaves some out. The data show about 65,000 clones, more than 75% seen once. The starting material was CD4+ or CD8+ T cells sorted from blood, obtained in a trial of the OX40 agonist ivuxolimab. The source is an adult with an advanced solid tumor such as melanoma, head and neck, liver or kidney cancer. CDR3s include the opening cysteine and the closing phenylalanine or tryptophan. D genes are given only for firm matches. Some rows have no size entry. The others give once, few or many, or a class for an expanded clone.

cdr3_nt: TGTGCCATCAGTGAGCCACACGACAGGGGGGACAAAAACATTCAGTACTTC
cdr3_aa: CAISEPHDRGDKNIQYF
j_call: TRBJ2-4
v_call: TRBV10-3
d_call: TRBD1
clone_size: .

cdr3_nt: TGCGCCAGCAGCCGCATTTCCGGGGGCCGGTCCTACGAGCAGTACTTC
cdr3_aa: CASSRISGGRSYEQYF
j_call: TRBJ2-7
v_call: TRBV23-1
d_call: .
clone_size: few

cdr3_nt: TGTGCCAGCATCACATGGACAGGGGGGCCATCGGAAACTGAAGCTTTCTTT
cdr3_aa: CASITWTGGPSETEAFF
j_call: TRBJ1-1
v_call: TRBV5-6
d_call: TRBD1
clone_size: .

cdr3_nt: TGTGCCAGCAGTTTACAGGGGGTGGCTCCCACTGAAGCTTTCTTT
cdr3_aa: CASSLQGVAPTEAFF
j_call: TRBJ1-1
v_call: TRBV27
d_call: TRBD1
clone_size: once

cdr3_nt: TGCGCCAGCAGCCAAGGGGGCCGCGGCCCAGGGCAGAATAATGAGCAGTTCTTC
cdr3_aa: CASSQGGRGPGQNNEQFF
j_call: TRBJ2-1
v_call: TRBV4-3
d_call: .
clone_size: .

cdr3_nt: TGTGCCAGCAGCTTAGAGGGGACAGACACTGAAGCTTTCTTT
cdr3_aa: CASSLEGTDTEAFF
j_call: TRBJ1-1
v_call: TRBV7-9
d_call: TRBD1
clone_size: .

cdr3_nt: TGTGCCAGTAGTATAGGTGGGGAAGTTTATAGCAATCAGCCCCAGCATTTT
cdr3_aa: CASSIGGEVYSNQPQHF
j_call: TRBJ1-5
v_call: TRBV19
d_call: .
clone_size: once

cdr3_nt: TGCGCCAGCAGCTTGGAAGCGGTAAATGGCTACACCTTC
cdr3_aa: CASSLEAVNGYTF
j_call: TRBJ1-2
v_call: TRBV5-1
d_call: .
clone_size: few

cdr3_nt: TGCGCCAGCAGCCAAGACCCCGGGACAGGGAATGGCTACACCTTC
cdr3_aa: CASSQDPGTGNGYTF
j_call: TRBJ1-2
v_call: TRBV4-3
d_call: TRBD1
clone_size: .

cdr3_nt: TGTGCCAGCTCATCAGATGGGTCCTCGGGCTACACCTTC
cdr3_aa: CASSSDGSSGYTF
j_call: TRBJ1-2
v_call: TRBV18
d_call: .
clone_size: .

cdr3_nt: TGTGCCAGCGCAGGGACCCCAATGGACACTGAAGCTTTCTTT
cdr3_aa: CASAGTPMDTEAFF
j_call: TRBJ1-1
v_call: TRBV11-3
d_call: .
clone_size: .

cdr3_nt: TGTGCCAGCAGACCCCGGGAAACTAACACCGGGGAGCTGTTTTTT
cdr3_aa: CASRPRETNTGELFF
j_call: TRBJ2-2
v_call: TRBV9
d_call: .
clone_size: .

cdr3_nt: TGCAGGGCGGGACAGGGGACTGAAGCTTTCTTT
cdr3_aa: CRAGQGTEAFF
j_call: TRBJ1-1
v_call: TRBV29-1
d_call: TRBD1
clone_size: few

cdr3_nt: TGTGCCAGCAGTGTCCAGGGACAGGGGACCGGGGAGCTGTTTTTT
cdr3_aa: CASSVQGQGTGELFF
j_call: TRBJ2-2
v_call: TRBV27
d_call: TRBD1
clone_size: .

cdr3_nt: TGTGCCATCAGTCTCGAAGAGACAAGTAAGTATGAAGCTTTCTTT
cdr3_aa: CAISLEETSKYEAFF
j_call: TRBJ1-1
v_call: TRBV10-3
d_call: .
clone_size: few

cdr3_nt: TGTGCCAGCAGCGTAGGGACGGGGGTCCGGGGGGAGACCCAGTACTTC
cdr3_aa: CASSVGTGVRGETQYF
j_call: TRBJ2-5
v_call: TRBV9
d_call: .
clone_size: .

cdr3_nt: TGTGCCAGCAGCTGGCGACAGGGTAGGGGCCTAGAGCAGTACTTC
cdr3_aa: CASSWRQGRGLEQYF
j_call: TRBJ2-7
v_call: TRBV7-2
d_call: TRBD1
clone_size: .

cdr3_nt: TGTGCCAGCAGTGCCACTTTGGGGATGGGAGAGACCCAGTACTTC
cdr3_aa: CASSATLGMGETQYF
j_call: TRBJ2-5
v_call: TRBV6-1
d_call: .
clone_size: .

cdr3_nt: TGTGCCAGCAACCCTCTAGCGGGGGGGCCCCCCAATGAGCAGTTCTTC
cdr3_aa: CASNPLAGGPPNEQFF
j_call: TRBJ2-1
v_call: TRBV27
d_call: TRBD2
clone_size: .

cdr3_nt: TGTGCCAGCAGTGAAGTTGGAGGGGTGAAAGGCTACACCTTC
cdr3_aa: CASSEVGGVKGYTF
j_call: TRBJ1-2
v_call: TRBV6-1
d_call: .
clone_size: .

cdr3_nt: TGTGCCATCAGCCGGGACAGGGATAATCAGCCCCAGCATTTT
cdr3_aa: CAISRDRDNQPQHF
j_call: TRBJ1-5
v_call: TRBV10-3
d_call: TRBD1
clone_size: .

cdr3_nt: TGTGCCAGCCTTTCCTCCACGGGAAAGGTCAATGAGCAGTTCTTC
cdr3_aa: CASLSSTGKVNEQFF
j_call: TRBJ2-1
v_call: TRBV28
d_call: .
clone_size: once

cdr3_nt: TGCGCCAGCAGCCTATCGGACAGGGATGAAAAACTGTTTTTT
cdr3_aa: CASSLSDRDEKLFF
j_call: TRBJ1-4
v_call: TRBV4-3
d_call: TRBD1
clone_size: .

cdr3_nt: TGTGCCAGTGGCCGGGACACACGGTATGGCTACACCTTC
cdr3_aa: CASGRDTRYGYTF
j_call: TRBJ1-2
v_call: TRBV19
d_call: .
clone_size: .

cdr3_nt: TGTGCCAGCAGCTTAAGGACTTACAATGAGCAGTTCTTC
cdr3_aa: CASSLRTYNEQFF
j_call: TRBJ2-1
v_call: TRBV5-6
d_call: .
clone_size: few

cdr3_nt: TGTGCCAGCAGTTATTCAGGGGGAAACACCATATATTTT
cdr3_aa: CASSYSGGNTIYF
j_call: TRBJ1-3
v_call: TRBV6-5
d_call: .
clone_size: .

cdr3_nt: TGTGCCAGCAGCTTGAGTGGGACAGGGCAAGAGACCCAGTACTTC
cdr3_aa: CASSLSGTGQETQYF
j_call: TRBJ2-5
v_call: TRBV5-6
d_call: TRBD1
clone_size: .

cdr3_nt: TGTGCCAGCAGTTTGGGCCTTCACGGGGAAAAACTGTTTTTT
cdr3_aa: CASSLGLHGEKLFF
j_call: TRBJ1-4
v_call: TRBV6-5
d_call: .
clone_size: .

cdr3_nt: TGTGCCAGCAGCTCTACTAGCGGGGTCAATACGCAGTATTTT
cdr3_aa: CASSSTSGVNTQYF
j_call: TRBJ2-3
v_call: TRBV7-8
d_call: TRBD2
clone_size: .

cdr3_nt: TGTGCCAGCAGTTTTCACAGGGGGGCCACCTACGAGCAGTACTTC
cdr3_aa: CASSFHRGATYEQYF
j_call: TRBJ2-7
v_call: TRBV6-6
d_call: TRBD1
clone_size: .

cdr3_nt: TGTGCCAGCTCACGGCCAGGTAGCGGGGGGAATGAGCAGTTCTTC
cdr3_aa: CASSRPGSGGNEQFF
j_call: TRBJ2-1
v_call: TRBV18
d_call: TRBD2
clone_size: .

cdr3_nt: TGTGCCAGTAGTATTACCTTCACTACCTACGAGCAGTACTTC
cdr3_aa: CASSITFTTYEQYF
j_call: TRBJ2-7
v_call: TRBV19
d_call: .
clone_size: .

cdr3_nt: TGTGCCAGCAGTTTGGTAGACAGGGCTGGGGAGCAGTACTTC
cdr3_aa: CASSLVDRAGEQYF
j_call: TRBJ2-7
v_call: TRBV27
d_call: TRBD1
clone_size: .

cdr3_nt: TGTGCCAGTAGTACCCCACCCCTCTATGGCTACACCTTC
cdr3_aa: CASSTPPLYGYTF
j_call: TRBJ1-2
v_call: TRBV19
d_call: .
clone_size: .

cdr3_nt: TGTGCCAGTGGGGCCGGGACAGGGGGCAAACGCTATGGCTACACCTTC
cdr3_aa: CASGAGTGGKRYGYTF
j_call: TRBJ1-2
v_call: TRBV19
d_call: TRBD1
clone_size: .

cdr3_nt: TGTGCCAGCAGCTTAGCGGTACTAGCCGCCGAGCAGTTCTTC
cdr3_aa: CASSLAVLAAEQFF
j_call: TRBJ2-1
v_call: TRBV7-2
d_call: .
clone_size: once

cdr3_nt: TGTGCCATCAGTGAGACGCTGAGCCCGGGACAGCGCTACGAGCAGTACTTC
cdr3_aa: CAISETLSPGQRYEQYF
j_call: TRBJ2-7
v_call: TRBV10-3
d_call: TRBD1
clone_size: .

cdr3_nt: TGTGCCAGCAGCTCGTCGGGAGGCTCTGGAAACACCATATATTTT
cdr3_aa: CASSSSGGSGNTIYF
j_call: TRBJ1-3
v_call: TRBV7-2
d_call: .
clone_size: .

cdr3_nt: TGTGCCAGCAGCGCAGGGGCCAACTCTGGAAACACCATATATTTT
cdr3_aa: CASSAGANSGNTIYF
j_call: TRBJ1-3
v_call: TRBV7-3
d_call: .
clone_size: .

cdr3_nt: TGTGCCAGCAGAGAGGGACTAGCGGGGGGGGTCGAGCAGTTCTTC
cdr3_aa: CASREGLAGGVEQFF
j_call: TRBJ2-1
v_call: TRBV7-2
d_call: TRBD2
clone_size: once

cdr3_nt: TGTGCCAGCACCAGGGGACAGACCATGAACACTGAAGCTTTCTTT
cdr3_aa: CASTRGQTMNTEAFF
j_call: TRBJ1-1
v_call: TRBV27
d_call: TRBD1
clone_size: few

cdr3_nt: TGTGCCAGCAGCTTACCAGCGGGGGGGCCAGGCAATGAGCAGTTCTTC
cdr3_aa: CASSLPAGGPGNEQFF
j_call: TRBJ2-1
v_call: TRBV7-6
d_call: TRBD2
clone_size: .

cdr3_nt: TGTGCCAGCAGCGTGGTTAGCGGGGGCGCGAACACCGGGGAGCTGTTTTTT
cdr3_aa: CASSVVSGGANTGELFF
j_call: TRBJ2-2
v_call: TRBV9
d_call: TRBD2
clone_size: .

cdr3_nt: TGTGCCAGCAGCGTTGTGACAGGATCCGAGCAGTACTTC
cdr3_aa: CASSVVTGSEQYF
j_call: TRBJ2-7
v_call: TRBV7-9
d_call: .
clone_size: .

cdr3_nt: TGTGCCAGCAGCCACGGGACGCTTGACGGCTATGGCTACACCTTC
cdr3_aa: CASSHGTLDGYGYTF
j_call: TRBJ1-2
v_call: TRBV11-1
d_call: .
clone_size: .

cdr3_nt: TGTGCCAGCAGCTTGGCCGCCATACTCCAAGAGACCCAGTACTTC
cdr3_aa: CASSLAAILQETQYF
j_call: TRBJ2-5
v_call: TRBV5-5
d_call: .
clone_size: .

cdr3_nt: TGCGCCAGCACCTCGCTTATTGGTATGGGAGGCTACACCTTC
cdr3_aa: CASTSLIGMGGYTF
j_call: TRBJ1-2
v_call: TRBV10-2
d_call: .
clone_size: .

cdr3_nt: TGTGCCAGCAGCTTAGAGAAGAAGGGAACAGATACGCAGTATTTT
cdr3_aa: CASSLEKKGTDTQYF
j_call: TRBJ2-3
v_call: TRBV5-4
d_call: .
clone_size: .

cdr3_nt: TGTGCCAGCGGAGCGCCGAACATGAACACTGAAGCTTTCTTT
cdr3_aa: CASGAPNMNTEAFF
j_call: TRBJ1-1
v_call: TRBV27
d_call: .
clone_size: .

cdr3_nt: TGTGCCAGCAGTTTTGCAGGGGACCAGTTCCCGTACTTC
cdr3_aa: CASSFAGDQFPYF
j_call: TRBJ2-4
v_call: TRBV27
d_call: .
clone_size: .

cdr3_nt: TGTGCCAGCAGCTCCTTCTGGGACAGTAACGAAAAACTGTTTTTT
cdr3_aa: CASSSFWDSNEKLFF
j_call: TRBJ1-4
v_call: TRBV7-2
d_call: TRBD1
clone_size: .

cdr3_nt: TGTGCCAGCAGTACCGACAGCCCGAACACCGGGGAGCTGTTTTTT
cdr3_aa: CASSTDSPNTGELFF
j_call: TRBJ2-2
v_call: TRBV6-1
d_call: .
clone_size: .

cdr3_nt: TGTGCTAGTGGTTTGGTAACCCTCGAGCGGGGGTCCCGGTATTTT
cdr3_aa: CASGLVTLERGSRYF
j_call: TRBJ2-3
v_call: TRBV12-5
d_call: TRBD2
clone_size: once

cdr3_nt: TGTGCCAGCAGCCCCTCCGGGACAGGACTGAACGAGCAGTACTTC
cdr3_aa: CASSPSGTGLNEQYF
j_call: TRBJ2-7
v_call: TRBV11-3
d_call: TRBD1
clone_size: .

cdr3_nt: TGTGCCAGCAGCTTTCGGAGGGGGGGAACTGAAGCTTTCTTT
cdr3_aa: CASSFRRGGTEAFF
j_call: TRBJ1-1
v_call: TRBV7-9
d_call: .
clone_size: .